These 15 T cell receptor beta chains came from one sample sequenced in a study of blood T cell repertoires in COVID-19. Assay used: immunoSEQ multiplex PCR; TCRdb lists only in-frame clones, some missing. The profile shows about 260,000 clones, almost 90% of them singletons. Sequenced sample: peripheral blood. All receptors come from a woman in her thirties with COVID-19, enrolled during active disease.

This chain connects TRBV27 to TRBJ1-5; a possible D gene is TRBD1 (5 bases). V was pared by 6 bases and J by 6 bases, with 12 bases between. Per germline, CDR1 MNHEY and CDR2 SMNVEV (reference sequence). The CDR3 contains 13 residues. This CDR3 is CASSPGYVQPQHF. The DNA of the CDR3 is TGTGCCAGCAGCCCAGGGTATGTTCAGCCCCAGCATTTT.

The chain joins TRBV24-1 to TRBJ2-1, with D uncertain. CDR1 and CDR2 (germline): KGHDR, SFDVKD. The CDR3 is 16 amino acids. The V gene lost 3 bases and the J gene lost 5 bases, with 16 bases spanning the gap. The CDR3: CATSDPYSRPNNEQFF. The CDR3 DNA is TGTGCCACCAGTGATCCATACAGCCGACCAAACAATGAGCAGTTCTTC.

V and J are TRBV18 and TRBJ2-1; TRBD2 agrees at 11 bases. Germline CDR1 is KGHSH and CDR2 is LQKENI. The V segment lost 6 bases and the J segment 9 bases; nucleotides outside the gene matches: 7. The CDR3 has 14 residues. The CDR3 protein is CASSLTSGSSEQFF. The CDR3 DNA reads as TGTGCCAGCTCGCTTACTAGCGGGAGCTCTGAGCAGTTCTTC.

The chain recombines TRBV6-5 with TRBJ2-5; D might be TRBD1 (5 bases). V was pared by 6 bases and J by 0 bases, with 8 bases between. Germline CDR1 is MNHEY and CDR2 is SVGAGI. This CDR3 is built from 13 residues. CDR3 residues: CASSLGDQETQYF. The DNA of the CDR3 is TGTGCCAGCAGCCTAGGGGACCAAGAGACCCAGTACTTC.

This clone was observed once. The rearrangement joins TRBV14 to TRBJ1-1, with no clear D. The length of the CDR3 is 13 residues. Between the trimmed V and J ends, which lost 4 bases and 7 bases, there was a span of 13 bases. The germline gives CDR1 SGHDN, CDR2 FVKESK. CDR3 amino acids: CASSLGRRIEAFF. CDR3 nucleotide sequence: TGTGCCAGCAGCCTGGGCCGGCGAATTGAAGCTTTCTTT.

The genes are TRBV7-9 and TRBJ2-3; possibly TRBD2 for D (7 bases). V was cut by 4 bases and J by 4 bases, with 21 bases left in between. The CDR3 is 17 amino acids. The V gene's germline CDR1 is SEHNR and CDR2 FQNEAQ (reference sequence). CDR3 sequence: CASSSPSGGFLADTQYF. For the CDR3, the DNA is TGTGCCAGCAGCTCCCCTTCGGGGGGCTTCTTGGCAGATACGCAGTATTTT.

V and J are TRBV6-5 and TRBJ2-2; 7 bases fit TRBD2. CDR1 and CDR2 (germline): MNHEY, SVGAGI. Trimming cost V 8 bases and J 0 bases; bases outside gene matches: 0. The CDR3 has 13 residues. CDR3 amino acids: CASGRANTGELFF. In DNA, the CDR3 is TGTGCCAGCGGGAGGGCGAACACCGGGGAGCTGTTTTTT.

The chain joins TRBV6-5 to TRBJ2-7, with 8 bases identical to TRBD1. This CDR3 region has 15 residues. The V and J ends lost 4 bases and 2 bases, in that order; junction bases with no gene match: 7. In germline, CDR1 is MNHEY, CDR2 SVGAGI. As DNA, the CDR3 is TGTGCCAGCAGTTCGAGGGACAGGCCTCCCTACGAGCAGTACTTC. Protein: CASSSRDRPPYEQYF.

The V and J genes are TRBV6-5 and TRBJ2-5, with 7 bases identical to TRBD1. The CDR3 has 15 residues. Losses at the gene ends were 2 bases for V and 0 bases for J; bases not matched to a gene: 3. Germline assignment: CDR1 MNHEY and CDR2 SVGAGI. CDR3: CASSYRGQDQETQYF. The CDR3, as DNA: TGTGCCAGCAGTTACCGTGGACAGGACCAAGAGACCCAGTACTTC.

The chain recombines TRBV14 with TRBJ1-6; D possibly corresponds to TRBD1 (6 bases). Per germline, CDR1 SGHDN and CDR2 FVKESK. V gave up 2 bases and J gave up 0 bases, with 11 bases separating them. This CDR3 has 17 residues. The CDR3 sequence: CASSQSTGSSYNSPLHF. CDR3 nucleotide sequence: TGTGCCAGCAGCCAAAGCACAGGGAGCTCCTATAATTCACCCCTCCACTTT.

In DNA form, the CDR3 reads TGTGCCTGGAGACAGGGAGTCAACACTGAAGCTTTCTTT. Its translation is CAWRQGVNTEAFF. The rearrangement uses TRBV30 and TRBJ1-1, with D possibly being TRBD1 (6 bases). Germline CDR1 is GTSNPN and CDR2 is SVGIG (reference sequence). The length of the CDR3 is 13 residues. V gave up 3 bases and J gave up 2 bases, with 10 bases separating them.

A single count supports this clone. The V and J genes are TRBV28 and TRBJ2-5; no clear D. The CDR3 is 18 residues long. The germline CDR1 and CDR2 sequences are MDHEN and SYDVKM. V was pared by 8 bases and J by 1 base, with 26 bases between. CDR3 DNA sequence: TGTGCCAGCGGCACCTTTATTGCGGCGGCGACCTCCCAAGAGACCCAGTACTTC. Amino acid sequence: CASGTFIAAATSQETQYF. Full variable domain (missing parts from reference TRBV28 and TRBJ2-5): DVKVTQSSRYLVKRTGEKVFLECVQDMDHENMFWYRQDPGLGLRLIYFSYDVKMKEKGDIPEGYSVSREKKERFSLILESASTNQTSMYLCASGTFIAAATSQETQYFGPGTRLLVL.

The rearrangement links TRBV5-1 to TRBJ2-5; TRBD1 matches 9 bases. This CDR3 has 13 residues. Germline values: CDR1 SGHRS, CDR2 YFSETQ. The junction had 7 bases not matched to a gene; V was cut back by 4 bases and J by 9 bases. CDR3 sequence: CASSKGQGQAQYF. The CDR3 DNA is TGCGCCAGCAGCAAGGGACAGGGACAGGCCCAGTACTTC. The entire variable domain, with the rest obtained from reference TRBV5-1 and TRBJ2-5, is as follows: KAGVTQTPRYLIKTRGQQVTLSCSPISGHRSVSWYQQTPGQGLQFLFEYFSETQRNKGNFPGRFSGRQFSNSRSEMNVSTLELGDSALYLCASSKGQGQAQYFGPGTRLLVL.

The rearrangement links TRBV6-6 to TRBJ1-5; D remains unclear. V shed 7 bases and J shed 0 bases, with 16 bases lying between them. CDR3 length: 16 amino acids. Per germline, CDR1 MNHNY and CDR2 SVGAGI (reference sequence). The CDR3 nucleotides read TGTGCCAGCAAGAGGTCCCGGCAGCTTAGCAATCAGCCCCAGCATTTT. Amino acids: CASKRSRQLSNQPQHF.

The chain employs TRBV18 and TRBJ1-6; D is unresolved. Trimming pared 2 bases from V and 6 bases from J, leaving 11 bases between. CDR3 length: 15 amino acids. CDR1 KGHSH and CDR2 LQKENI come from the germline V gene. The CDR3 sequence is CASSPAGMPNSPLHF. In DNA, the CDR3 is TGTGCCAGCTCACCAGCGGGCATGCCTAATTCACCCCTCCACTTT.